This paragraph covers one T cell receptor (beta chain) sequence. As yet, its antigen is unknown. The data originate from a study of shared clonotypes between healthy human individuals. A CD45RA-negative memory subset and a CD45RA+ naive subset were separated from the CD4+ cells. Unmatched junction bases numbered 4, after V lost 5 bases and J lost 3 bases. The CDR3 loop spans 14 amino acids. Per germline, CDR1 LNHDA and CDR2 SQIVND (reference sequence). Produced via immunoSEQ multiplex PCR; TCRdb's table is partial and in-frame only. The sample holds over a million clones; around 82% are singletons and the top ten take 0.5% to 0.65%. Study conclusions and caveats: An effect of sequencing depth on clonotype sharing among donors was expected.

The chain uses TRBV19 and TRBJ1-2; 9 positions match TRBD1. This sequence originates from a man younger than 30 in good health. Some clones in this sample may be carry-over from other donors' samples. Sequenced material: memory CD4+ T cells from PBMCs. This sample's subset: CD45RA-negative fraction. The CDR3 bases are TGTGCCAGTAGTTCACAGGGGGCGCACTATGGCTACACCTTC. It encodes CASSSQGAHYGYTF.